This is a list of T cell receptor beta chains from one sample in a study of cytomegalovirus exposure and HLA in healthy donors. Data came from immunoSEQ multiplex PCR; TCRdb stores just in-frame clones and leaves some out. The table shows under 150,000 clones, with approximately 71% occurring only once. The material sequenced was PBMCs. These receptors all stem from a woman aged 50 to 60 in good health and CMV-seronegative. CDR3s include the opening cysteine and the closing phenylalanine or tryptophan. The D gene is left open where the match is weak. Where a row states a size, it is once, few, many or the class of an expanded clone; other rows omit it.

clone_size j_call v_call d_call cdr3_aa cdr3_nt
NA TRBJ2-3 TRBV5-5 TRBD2 CASSGTSGATDTQYF TGTGCCAGCAGCGGGACTAGCGGGGCCACAGATACGCAGTATTTT
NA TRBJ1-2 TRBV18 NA CASSPNGGRDGYTF TGTGCCAGCTCACCAAACGGGGGTCGTGACGGCTACACCTTC
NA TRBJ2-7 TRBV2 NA CASSGHSYEQYF TGTGCCAGCAGTGGACATTCTTACGAGCAGTACTTC
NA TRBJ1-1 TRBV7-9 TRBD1 CASSPGTGKNTEAFF TGTGCCAGCAGCCCCGGGACAGGGAAGAACACTGAAGCTTTCTTT
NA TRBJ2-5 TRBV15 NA CATSTPVGRGETQYF TGTGCCACCAGCACCCCCGTGGGCCGGGGGGAGACCCAGTACTTC
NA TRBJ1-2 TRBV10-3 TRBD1 CANAQGETGYTF TGTGCCAACGCACAGGGGGAGACTGGCTACACCTTC
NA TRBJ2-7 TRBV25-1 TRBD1 CASSADRGYEQYF TGTGCCAGCAGTGCTGACAGGGGGTACGAGCAGTACTTC
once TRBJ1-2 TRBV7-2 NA CASSLAEDNGYTF TGTGCCAGCAGCTTAGCAGAAGACAATGGCTACACCTTC
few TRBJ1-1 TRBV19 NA CASSGVTRGTEAFF TGTGCCAGTAGTGGAGTAACCAGGGGCACTGAAGCTTTCTTT
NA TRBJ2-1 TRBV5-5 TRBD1 CASRWDRGSNEQFF TGTGCCAGCAGGTGGGACAGGGGTAGCAATGAGCAGTTCTTC
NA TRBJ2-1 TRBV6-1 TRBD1 CASSVFPGQVHNEQFF TGTGCCAGCAGTGTTTTTCCGGGACAGGTACACAATGAGCAGTTCTTC
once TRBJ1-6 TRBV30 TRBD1 CAWVRDRGGSPLHF TGTGCCTGGGTACGGGACAGGGGTGGCTCACCCCTCCACTTT
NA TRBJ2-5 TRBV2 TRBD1 CASRQGTNQETQYF TGTGCCAGCCGACAGGGGACAAACCAAGAGACCCAGTACTTC
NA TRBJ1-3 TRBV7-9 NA CASWASGNTIYF TGTGCCAGCTGGGCCTCTGGAAACACCATATATTTT
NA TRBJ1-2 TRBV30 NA CAWSQRVEVGYTF TGTGCCTGGAGTCAACGGGTGGAGGTTGGCTACACCTTC
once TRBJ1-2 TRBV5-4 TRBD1 CASSLPGTGNGYTF TGTGCCAGCAGCTTACCCGGGACAGGGAATGGCTACACCTTC
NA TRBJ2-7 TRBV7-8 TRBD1 CASSFGQDYEQYF TGTGCCAGCAGCTTCGGACAGGACTACGAGCAGTACTTC
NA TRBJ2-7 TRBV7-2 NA CASSSTSNEQYF TGTGCCAGCAGCTCGACTAGTAACGAGCAGTACTTC
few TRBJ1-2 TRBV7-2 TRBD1 CASSLARTGTYGYTF TGTGCCAGCAGCTTAGCCCGGACAGGGACCTATGGCTACACCTTC
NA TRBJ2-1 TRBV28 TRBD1 CASSLGGQANEQFF TGTGCCAGCAGTTTAGGCGGACAGGCCAATGAGCAGTTCTTC
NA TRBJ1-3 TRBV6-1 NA CASSEAPDGVGGNTIYF TGTGCCAGCAGTGAAGCCCCCGACGGGGTTGGTGGAAACACCATATATTTT
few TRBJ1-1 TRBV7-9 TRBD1 CASSYRTGEGMAEAFF TGTGCCAGCAGCTATAGGACAGGGGAGGGGATGGCTGAAGCTTTCTTT
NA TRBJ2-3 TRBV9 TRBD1 CASSVGVGGRTDTQYF TGTGCCAGCAGCGTAGGGGTAGGGGGCAGGACAGATACGCAGTATTTT
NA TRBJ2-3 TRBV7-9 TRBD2 CASSPRTSGGAIGTDTQYF TGTGCCAGCAGCCCCCGGACTAGCGGGGGGGCTATAGGCACAGATACGCAGTATTTT
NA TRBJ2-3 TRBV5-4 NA CASSLQGGGTDTQYF TGTGCCAGCAGTCTCCAGGGTGGGGGCACAGATACGCAGTATTTT
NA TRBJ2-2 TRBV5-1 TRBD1 CASSSGTGENTGELFF TGCGCCAGCAGTTCCGGGACAGGGGAGAACACCGGGGAGCTGTTTTTT
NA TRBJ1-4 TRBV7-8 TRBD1 CASSSTDRGSNEKLFF TGTGCCAGCAGCTCTACAGACAGGGGGAGTAATGAAAAACTGTTTTTT
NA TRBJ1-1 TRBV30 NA CARGQPNTEAFF TGTGCCAGGGGACAACCGAACACTGAAGCTTTCTTT
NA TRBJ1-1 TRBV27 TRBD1 CASSLSSGGAGTEAFF TGTGCCAGCAGTTTATCTTCAGGGGGCGCAGGCACTGAAGCTTTCTTT
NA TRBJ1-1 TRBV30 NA CAWSAGEFEAFF TGTGCCTGGAGCGCGGGGGAGTTTGAAGCTTTCTTT
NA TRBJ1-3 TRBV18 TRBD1 CASSTGTGVGNTIYF TGTGCCAGCTCAACCGGGACAGGGGTCGGAAACACCATATATTTT